Here is one TCR beta chain with its context. Its target is not known. This sample stems from a study of T-cell memory formation after mild COVID-19. Study-level results: Second-wave clones reaching peak frequency on day 37 lacked confirmed SARS-CoV-2 specificity. CD4+ contracting clones lay mainly in CM and EM, CD8+ ones in EMRA. Some clones that responded turned up in pre-infection memory, which suggests that cross-reactive memory joined in.

Using constant-segment primers, 5'RACE produced TCR alpha and TCR beta cDNA libraries carrying sample barcodes and UMIs. TCRdb fed the 5' RACE reads into MiXCR, producing one record per CDR3 protein. The data contain 90,000 to 120,000 distinct CDR3 sequences, 8.5% to 14% of them singletons. Sequencing input: PBMCs or a T cell subset sorted from them (not recorded which). The clonotype comes from a man aged 18 to 29 who had mild COVID-19 (a few samples of this study predate the infection). Cell type and time point are not known.

CDR3 sequence (DNA): TGTGCCTGGAGTCAGGGGGCTTGGGGCACCGGGGAGCTGTTTTTT. It is translated as CAWSQGAWGTGELFF. The chain couples TRBV30 to TRBJ2-2, with TRBD1 identical over 8 bases. The germline V gene has CDR1 GTSNPN and CDR2 SVGIG (reference sequence). After removal of 2 bases from V and 4 bases from J, the junction contained 6 bases not matched to a gene. This CDR3 is built from 15 residues.